This T cell receptor beta chain was sequenced during a study of blood T cell repertoires in COVID-19. For the study at large: Spain, Italy and the United States supplied samples that represented acute and convalescent COVID-19. T cells, B-cell-depleted T cells, or PBMCs supplied cDNA or gDNA.

The CDR3 loop spans 12 amino acids. The ends were cut back, 4 bases at V and 12 bases at J, with 13 bases in the middle. Germline V gene data show CDR1 as SGHVS and CDR2 as FQNEAQ. Study processing details: Estimation of nucleated cell counts was performed using reference gene primer amplification. The repertoire was sequenced with immunoSEQ multiplex PCR; TCRdb's copy has only in-frame clones and lacks some. Clonal size and the V and J genes are those of that table, whereas D and trimming came from the DNA. Altogether under 130,000 clones are present, 87% being singletons, with the ten largest covering around 6.2%.

The origin of this receptor is a human donor in a cohort sampled during active COVID-19. Sequenced sample: peripheral blood. The chain joins TRBV7-8 to TRBJ2-1; no reliable D call. CDR3 bases: TGTGCCAGCAGCTGGGTTCGGGTGGCGCAGTTCTTC. Translation gives CASSWVRVAQFF.